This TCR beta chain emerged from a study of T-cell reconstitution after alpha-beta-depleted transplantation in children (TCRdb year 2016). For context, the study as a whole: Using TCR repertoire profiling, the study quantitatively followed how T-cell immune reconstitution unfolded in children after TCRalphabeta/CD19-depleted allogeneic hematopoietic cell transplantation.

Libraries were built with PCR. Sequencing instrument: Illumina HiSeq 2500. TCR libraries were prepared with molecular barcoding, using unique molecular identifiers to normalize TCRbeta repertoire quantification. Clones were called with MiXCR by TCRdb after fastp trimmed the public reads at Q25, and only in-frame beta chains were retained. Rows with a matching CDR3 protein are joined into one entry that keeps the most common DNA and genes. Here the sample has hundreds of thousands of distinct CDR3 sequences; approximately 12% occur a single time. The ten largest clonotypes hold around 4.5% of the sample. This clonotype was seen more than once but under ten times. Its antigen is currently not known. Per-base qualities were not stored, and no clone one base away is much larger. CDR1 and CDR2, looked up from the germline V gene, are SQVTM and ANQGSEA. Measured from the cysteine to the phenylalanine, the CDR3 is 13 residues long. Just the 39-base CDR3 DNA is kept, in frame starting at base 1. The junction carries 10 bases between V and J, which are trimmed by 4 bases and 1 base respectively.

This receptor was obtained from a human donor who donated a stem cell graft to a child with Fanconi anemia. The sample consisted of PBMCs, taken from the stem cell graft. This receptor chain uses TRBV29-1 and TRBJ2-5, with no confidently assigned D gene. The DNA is TGCAGCGTTGGAGGTAACTTCCAAGAGACCCAGTACTTC. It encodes CSVGGNFQETQYF.